The T cell receptor beta chain under discussion was sequenced for a study of T cells in Graves' hyperthyroidism and ophthalmopathy. The study's findings and limits: Blood held most thyroid clonotypes expanded above 0.001 frequency. A model of 13 V-J pairs discriminated ophthalmopathy from stable hyperthyroidism.

Criteria for exclusion of patients were uncontrolled infection, other autoimmune disease, pregnancy or lactation. PBMCs stemmed from about 9.5 ml fresh peripheral blood. This clonotype came up a few times. Its antigen remains unknown. RNA transcripts gave rise to amplified TCR beta CDR3 regions. The study used the HTBI primer set for a first-round RT-PCR of the TCR CDR3. TCRdb re-called the multiplex PCR reads with MiXCR, one entry per CDR3 protein. The sample gives 730,000 or so distinct CDR3 sequences, roughly 20% of which show up once; roughly a sixth is in the top ten. The ends were cut back, 0 bases at V and 6 bases at J, with 13 bases in the middle. This CDR3 is built from 15 residues. The V gene's germline CDR1 is SGHRS and CDR2 YFSETQ.

The chain joins TRBV5-1 to TRBJ1-5; D not certain. This sequence originates from a woman between 45 and 60 years old with Graves' hyperthyroidism that later progressed to Graves' ophthalmopathy. The source material was blood. CDR3 protein: CASSLDRGPAQPQHF. The CDR3 DNA sequence: TGCGCCAGCAGCTTGGATCGCGGGCCCGCTCAGCCCCAGCATTTT.